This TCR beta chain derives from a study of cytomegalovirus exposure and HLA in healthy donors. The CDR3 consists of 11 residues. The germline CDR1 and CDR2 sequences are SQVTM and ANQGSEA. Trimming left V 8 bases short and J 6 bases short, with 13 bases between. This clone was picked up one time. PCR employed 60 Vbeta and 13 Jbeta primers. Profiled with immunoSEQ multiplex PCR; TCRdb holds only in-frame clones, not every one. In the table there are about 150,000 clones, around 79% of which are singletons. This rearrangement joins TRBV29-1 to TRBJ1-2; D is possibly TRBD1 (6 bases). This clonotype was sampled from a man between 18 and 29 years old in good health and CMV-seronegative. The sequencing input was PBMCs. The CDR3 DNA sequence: TGCAGCTCCCAGGGGCTCAATGGCTACACCTTC. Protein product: CSSQGLNGYTF.